This T cell receptor (beta chain) was sequenced in a study of response to subunit inactivated influenza vaccine. This CDR3 region has 16 residues. V lost 9 bases and J lost 2; bases outside the gene matches: 11. Germline V lookup: CDR1 SGHRS, CDR2 YFSETQ. This clonotype turned up a few times. TCRdb reanalysed the RT-PCR reads using MiXCR and keeps one entry per CDR3 protein. The sample contains 540,000 or so distinct CDR3 sequences, over 10% of which appear only once. The sequence was collected from a man aged 45-65 years who received an inactivated influenza vaccine. V gene TRBV5-1 combines with J gene TRBJ2-2; 9 bases align to TRBD1. Sequencing was performed on PBMCs from blood, taken 40 to 50 days after vaccination. The CDR3 nucleotides are TGCGCCACCAAACCGGACAGGGGACTTAACACCGGGGAGCTGTTTTTT. It encodes CATKPDRGLNTGELFF.